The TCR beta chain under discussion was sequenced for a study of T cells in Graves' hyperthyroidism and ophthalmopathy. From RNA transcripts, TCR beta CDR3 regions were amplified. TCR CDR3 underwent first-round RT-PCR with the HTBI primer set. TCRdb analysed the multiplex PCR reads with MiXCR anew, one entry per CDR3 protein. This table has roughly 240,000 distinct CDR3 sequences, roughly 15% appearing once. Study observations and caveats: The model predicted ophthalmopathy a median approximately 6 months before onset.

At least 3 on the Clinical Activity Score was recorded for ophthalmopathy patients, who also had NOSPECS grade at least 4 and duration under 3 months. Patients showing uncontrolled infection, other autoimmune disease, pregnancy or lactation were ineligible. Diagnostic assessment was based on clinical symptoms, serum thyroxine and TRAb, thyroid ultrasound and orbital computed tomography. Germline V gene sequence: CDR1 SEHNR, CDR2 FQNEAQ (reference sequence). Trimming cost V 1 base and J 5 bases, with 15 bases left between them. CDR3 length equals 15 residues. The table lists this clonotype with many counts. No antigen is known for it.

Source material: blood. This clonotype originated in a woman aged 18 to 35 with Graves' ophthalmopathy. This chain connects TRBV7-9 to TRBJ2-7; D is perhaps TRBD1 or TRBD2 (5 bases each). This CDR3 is CASSLVGHGTDEQYF. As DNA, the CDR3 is TGTGCCAGCAGCTTAGTGGGTCATGGGACGGACGAGCAGTACTTC.